This is a list of T cell receptor beta chains from one sample in a study of blood T cell repertoires in COVID-19. Repertoires were generated with immunoSEQ multiplex PCR, while TCRdb's copy carries only in-frame clones and drops some. The sample holds approximately 140,000 clones, roughly 84% seen once. The sample comprised peripheral blood. All receptors derive from a man between 60 and 75 years old with acute or convalescent COVID-19. The CDR3 runs from the conserved cysteine through the conserved F or W. The D gene is left open where the match is weak. The size entry is marked missing in some rows and otherwise reads once, few, many or a size class.

clone size: .
V gene: TRBV5-5
D gene: TRBD1
J gene: TRBJ2-7
CDR3 DNA: TGTGCCAGCAGCTTGTTGGCAGGGGGTTATAACGAGCAGTACTTC
CDR3 protein: CASSLLAGGYNEQYF

clone size: few
V gene: TRBV11-2
D gene: TRBD1
J gene: TRBJ2-6
CDR3 DNA: TGTGCCAGCAGCTTAATACAGGGGTCTGGGGCCAACGTCCTGACTTTC
CDR3 protein: CASSLIQGSGANVLTF

clone size: .
V gene: TRBV18
D gene: TRBD2
J gene: TRBJ2-7
CDR3 DNA: TGTGCCAGCTCGCGACTCGGGACTAGCGGATCCTACGAGCAGTACTTC
CDR3 protein: CASSRLGTSGSYEQYF

clone size: .
V gene: TRBV19
D gene: TRBD1
J gene: TRBJ1-5
CDR3 DNA: TGTGCCAGTAGCCGGACAGGATATAGCAATCAGCCCCAGCATTTT
CDR3 protein: CASSRTGYSNQPQHF

clone size: .
V gene: TRBV3-1/TRBV3-2
D gene: TRBD2
J gene: TRBJ2-7
CDR3 DNA: TGTGCCAGCAGCCTCTCGGGACTAGCCATCACCGAGCAGTACTTC
CDR3 protein: CASSLSGLAITEQYF

clone size: .
V gene: TRBV7-9
D gene: .
J gene: TRBJ2-6
CDR3 DNA: TGTGCCAGCAGTTTCACAACTGGGGCCAACGTCCTGACTTTC
CDR3 protein: CASSFTTGANVLTF

clone size: few
V gene: TRBV3-1/TRBV3-2
D gene: .
J gene: TRBJ1-2
CDR3 DNA: TGTGCCAGCAGCCAAGATTGGGAGCATAACTATGGCTACACCTTC
CDR3 protein: CASSQDWEHNYGYTF

clone size: .
V gene: TRBV5-1
D gene: .
J gene: TRBJ1-6
CDR3 DNA: TGCGCCAGCAGCTTGTCCGCCAGCCGGGATTCACCCCTCCACTTT
CDR3 protein: CASSLSASRDSPLHF

clone size: .
V gene: TRBV28
D gene: .
J gene: TRBJ2-2
CDR3 DNA: TGTGCCAGCGGGGGGATATCGAACACCGGGGAGCTGTTTTTT
CDR3 protein: CASGGISNTGELFF

clone size: .
V gene: TRBV2
D gene: .
J gene: TRBJ2-5
CDR3 DNA: TGTGCCAGCAGATTGGACTTCCAAGAGACCCAGTACTTC
CDR3 protein: CASRLDFQETQYF

clone size: .
V gene: TRBV6-6
D gene: .
J gene: TRBJ2-1
CDR3 DNA: TGTGCCAGCAGTTCTACGACAGGAGACAATGAGCAGTTCTTC
CDR3 protein: CASSSTTGDNEQFF

clone size: .
V gene: TRBV5-4
D gene: TRBD2
J gene: TRBJ2-1
CDR3 DNA: TGTGCCAGCAGCGTAGGGGCGGGAGAGTACAATGAGCAGTTCTTC
CDR3 protein: CASSVGAGEYNEQFF

clone size: .
V gene: TRBV5-1
D gene: .
J gene: TRBJ2-2
CDR3 DNA: TGCGCCAGCAGCTTGGAGCAGGGCACCGGGGAGCTGTTTTTT
CDR3 protein: CASSLEQGTGELFF

clone size: .
V gene: TRBV2
D gene: .
J gene: TRBJ1-4
CDR3 DNA: TGTGCCAGCAGTCAAATCAGGGGAACTAATGAAAAACTGTTTTTT
CDR3 protein: CASSQIRGTNEKLFF

clone size: .
V gene: TRBV7-8
D gene: TRBD2
J gene: TRBJ2-3
CDR3 DNA: TGTGCCAGCAGCTTACGGGCTAGCGGGAGGTTCGATACGCAGTATTTT
CDR3 protein: CASSLRASGRFDTQYF

clone size: .
V gene: TRBV4-2
D gene: .
J gene: TRBJ1-1
CDR3 DNA: TGTGCCAGCAGCCAAAGGGACGGGGGGAACACTGAAGCTTTCTTT
CDR3 protein: CASSQRDGGNTEAFF